This T cell receptor beta chain was sequenced in a study of blood T cell repertoires in COVID-19 (dated by TCRdb to 2019 to 2021). With regard to the full study: The collaborator samples originated in the United States, Italy and Spain and spanned the acute and convalescent phases of COVID-19. A de-identified subject ID, COVID-19 status, age in years and sex were almost always included in the sample metadata. Where available, HLA class I and class II types were obtained from metadata supplied by the sample provider rather than from assay-based typing. The dataset comprised deeply sampled blood TCRbeta repertoires from subjects exposed to, actively infected with, or recovered from COVID-19. The repertoires were released in a freely available public database intended as a resource for research on the immune response to SARS-CoV-2. Samples came from the ongoing ImmuneRACE study (first 160 participants) plus 1,254 subjects from 6 global collaborators. The material from the prospective study consisted of cDNA or gDNA derived from T cells, B-cell-depleted T cells, or PBMCs.

Whole blood was collected in K2EDTA tubes by collaborating institutions according to the institutions' own protocols. For TCRbeta analysis, collaborators shipped samples as frozen whole blood, isolated PBMCs, or DNA extracted from either of those sample types. The immunoSEQ Assay, a bias-controlled multiplex PCR, was used to amplify TCRbeta CDR3 regions from genomic DNA. The original pipeline was this. The number of nucleated cells in each sample was estimated by amplification of reference gene primers within the assay. Sequence reads were collapsed and filtered to measure the absolute abundance of every unique TCRbeta CDR3 rearrangement. For each sample, productive Simpson clonality was calculated by taking the square root of Simpson's diversity index across productive rearrangements. Here the immuneACCESS table is served through TCRdb, limited to in-frame sequences with V and J called. Missing clones are a known gap in these copies; in checked studies unresolved V genes cover under half, and the rest lacks a known reason. V and J calls plus clone size are reproduced from that table; the DNA served to infer D and trimming. The sample table records approximately 190,000 clones; almost 85% of these occur just once. The ten top clones hold approximately 5.1% of the sample.

On the study overall, not on this receptor specifically: The quantity of clinical and demographic metadata differed by source and by participant and was supplied without curation.

Points on this clone: Its antigen has not been determined. Per-base quality was not reported, and no clone a single base away is much larger than it.

Germline trimming: 3 bases from V, 7 bases from J; junction bases outside gene matches: 5. The CDR3 numbers 14 residues from cysteine through phenylalanine. CDR3 DNA is the only sequence kept; it has 42 bases, read in frame from the first base. The germline V gene yields SGHRS for CDR1 and YFSETQ for CDR2. The chain is encoded by TRBV5-1 joined to TRBJ1-4; TRBD1 matches 8 bases in the middle. This clonotype originated in a woman in her 70s with active or convalescent COVID-19. The sample taken for sequencing was peripheral blood. The CDR3 region reads CASSSQGGGEKLFF. The sequenced DNA: TGCGCCAGCAGCTCACAGGGGGGAGGTGAAAAACTGTTTTTT.